This T cell receptor (beta chain) was profiled in a study of regulatory T cells in long-lasting Graves disease. Investigators prepared the TCR beta libraries by applying iRepertoire HTBI primers and Arm-PCR of CDR3 regions. TCRdb re-called the multiplex PCR reads with MiXCR, one entry per CDR3 protein. Of some 420,000 distinct CDR3 sequences in the sample, about 20% were seen once. Whole-study findings and limits: Segments TRBV28, TRBJ1-2 and TRBJ2-5 showed preferential usage in persistent disease. Those with persistent Graves' had less TCR diversity than newly diagnosed patients.

J was trimmed by 6 bases and V by 5 bases; bases with no gene match: 8. CDR1 SGHTA and CDR2 FQGTGA come from the germline V gene. The length of the CDR3 is 16 residues. Regarding this clonotype: Antigen unknown.

As for time point: persistent/refractory GD, antithyroid drugs over 5 years with positive TRAb. The TCR library was made from RNA extracted from PBMCs. Diagnosis followed American Thyroid Association guidelines for Graves' disease. This specimen consisted of peripheral blood mononuclear cells (PBMCs), obtained when the disease was refractory, from a patient treated with antithyroid drugs. This TCR was sampled from a female donor with Graves disease. V and J are TRBV7-3 and TRBJ2-2; 11 bases line up with TRBD2. CDR3 in amino acids: CASSPNPSGGPGELFF. The CDR3 coding sequence is TGTGCCAGCAGCCCGAATCCTAGCGGGGGGCCCGGGGAGCTGTTTTTT.